This T cell receptor (beta chain) was sequenced for a study of blood T cells in healthy people across ages. Every participating donor contributed 8 to 10 milliliters of peripheral blood through a draw. This CDR3 region has 15 residues. Trimming removed 8 bases from V and 6 bases from J; junction bases left unmatched: 12. A word on this clonotype: Its antigen is unknown.

Using a J-beta primer mix together with a sample-barcoded 5' primer, a second PCR was run for about 6 to 11 cycles. Per-sample output comprised a minimum of 2.5 million paired-end reads containing CDR3. Each CDR3 protein gets one entry after TCRdb re-called the 5' RACE reads with MiXCR. The sample includes 800,000 to 900,000 distinct CDR3 sequences, around 68% of them seen just once. General study results and limits: The study could not conclusively compare naive and antigen-experienced cells, given its unsorted PBMCs. Changes in expanded clonotypes were possibly confounded, as the CMV status of donors was unknown.

V usage is TRBV12-3 or TRBV12-4 and J usage is TRBJ2-1; 8 positions agree with TRBD2. This clonotype was obtained from a man aged 25-45 years in good health. Material: blood. The CDR3 sequence: CASRQVGTRGNEQFF. The CDR3 nucleotides are TGTGCCAGCCGTCAGGTGGGGACTAGGGGCAATGAGCAGTTCTTC.